The present T cell receptor (beta chain) was sequenced within a study of identifying expanded T cells in peripheral blood. J lost 1 base, V lost 3 bases, and 7 bases had no gene match. The CDR3 is made up of 18 amino acids. From germline, CDR1 is MGHRA and CDR2 YSYEKL. Collection occurred without any documented infections or immune events in donors. General observations from the study: Across healthy donors, higher total template counts meant significantly greater approximately two-week count variance. Technical replicates showed around 1.2 changed clones; two weeks roughly 16; four weeks 19.

To note about this clone: Its antigen is not identified.

This table comes from immunoSEQ multiplex PCR, and its TCRdb copy is limited to in-frame clones, with some not included. The sample consists of about 100,000 clones, 88% of them appearing once. J is TRBJ1-5 and V is TRBV4-1; 12 bases match TRBD1. The material sequenced was blood. The TCR sequence derives from a person between 18 and 75 years old in good health. The CDR3 sequence: CASSQGGTGGLSNQPQHF. In DNA form, the CDR3 reads TGCGCCAGCAGCCAGGGGGGGACAGGGGGCTTAAGCAATCAGCCCCAGCATTTT.